This T cell receptor (beta chain) originates from a study of cytomegalovirus exposure and HLA in healthy donors. Study-wide findings and caveats: Specificity for CMV antigens was confirmed in vitro for a few of the CMV-associated chains. Likely technical artifact: a cluster of highly shared sequence variants. DRB1 had the most TCR associations and HLA-C the fewest, a later analysis found, with rates varying by HLA locus.

Notes on this clone: Its antigen is not identified.

This PCR relied on a set of 60 Vbeta primers and 13 Jbeta primers. Clones were sequenced by immunoSEQ multiplex PCR, and TCRdb holds only the in-frame ones, with some missing. Among about 200,000 clones listed, 80% to 90% were seen once. The sequencing sample was made of PBMCs. The receptor comes from a woman under 40 in good health and CMV-seronegative.

In DNA, the CDR3 is TGTGCCAGCAGCAGTTTATCATGGGACAATGCTAACTATGGCTACACCTTC. This translates into CASSSLSWDNANYGYTF. V is TRBV7-9 and J is TRBJ1-2, with D maybe TRBD1 (6 bases). This CDR3 contains 17 residues. Germline CDR1 is SEHNR and CDR2 is FQNEAQ (reference sequence). The V and J ends lost 5 bases and 0 bases respectively, with 19 bases between them.